This T cell receptor (beta chain) was sequenced during a study of blood T cell repertoires in COVID-19. Study-wide background: PBMCs, B-cell-depleted T cells, or T cells provided the cDNA or gDNA that made up the material.

The ends lost 6 bases at V and 7 bases at J; junction bases unmatched: 11. The length of the CDR3 is 16 residues. Germline lookup yields CDR1 ENHRY and CDR2 SYGVKD. Method: immunoSEQ multiplex PCR; TCRdb's copy keeps in-frame clones and lacks some. The data contain roughly 250,000 clones, about 82% of them singletons. The cohort comprised adults aged roughly 18 to 95 years residing in 20 to 25 US areas. Sequenced sample: PBMCs or T cells enriched from blood (not recorded which). V gene TRBV10-3 combines with J gene TRBJ1-6; 8 bases line up with TRBD1. The clonotype comes from a woman aged 50 to 60 who had recovered from COVID-19. Written as DNA, the CDR3 is TGTGCCATCAGCCCTATCGCCCAGGGGGCAAATTCACCCCTCCACTTT. Translation gives CAISPIAQGANSPLHF.